One T cell receptor (beta chain) is described in this entry. Its specificity is not known. TCRdb called the RT-PCR reads again in MiXCR, with one record for every CDR3 protein. The sample consists of fewer than 800,000 distinct CDR3 sequences, 15% to 19% of them appearing once. These data belong to a study of response to subunit inactivated influenza vaccine. Study-wide results and limits: After each seasonal influenza vaccination, few new T cells are recruited, the authors suggested.

Trimming shortened V by 7 bases and J by 2 bases, and 21 bases separated the two germline ends. Germline CDR1 and CDR2: SGHAT and FQDESV (reference sequence). The CDR3 spans 17 residues. This TCR was sampled from a man aged 45 to 65 who received an inactivated influenza vaccine. The sequences come from PBMCs from blood, collected roughly 12 days after vaccination. The J gene is TRBJ2-1, the V gene TRBV11-1; a possible D gene is TRBD2 (6 bases). This chain's CDR3 is CASIGAGGFAAYNEQFF. The DNA of the CDR3 is TGTGCCAGCATCGGTGCTGGGGGGTTTGCGGCCTACAATGAGCAGTTCTTC.